Listed below are T cell receptor beta chains from one sample, sequenced in a study of T cells in Graves' hyperthyroidism and ophthalmopathy. In TCRdb, the multiplex PCR reads were re-called with MiXCR into one record per CDR3 protein. This sample yields approximately 530,000 distinct CDR3 sequences, of which 16% are seen a single time; 15% to 20% belongs to the top ten. The specimen sequenced was blood. The source of these receptors is a woman under 30 with Graves' hyperthyroidism. CDR3s include the opening cysteine and the closing phenylalanine or tryptophan. The D gene is left open where the match is weak. Some rows mark clone size as missing; the rest say once, few, many or name a class of expanded clone.

cdr3_aa cdr3_nt v_call d_call clone_size j_call
CASSYSVWGNDNSPLHF TGTGCCAGCAGTTACTCCGTGTGGGGTAACGATAATTCACCCCTCCACTTT TRBV6-6 NA many TRBJ1-6
CASAWDTNTEAFF TGTGCCAGCGCTTGGGACACCAACACTGAAGCTTTCTTT TRBV27 NA NA TRBJ1-1
CASRHSDSNYGYTF TGTGCCAGCAGACATTCGGACAGCAACTATGGCTACACCTTC TRBV12-3/TRBV12-4 NA many TRBJ1-2
CASSFPTGELFF TGCGCCAGCAGCTTTCCCACCGGGGAGCTGTTTTTT TRBV5-1 NA NA TRBJ2-2
CAGGQGAGTEAFF TGTGCCGGCGGACAGGGGGCGGGCACTGAAGCTTTCTTT TRBV13 TRBD1 few TRBJ1-1
CASNTGEGTNEKLFF TGCGCCAGCAATACAGGGGAGGGAACTAATGAAAAACTGTTTTTT TRBV10-2 TRBD1 NA TRBJ1-4
CASSASAPYDSPLHF TGTGCCAGCAGTGCCTCGGCTCCGTATGATTCACCCCTCCACTTT TRBV2 NA NA TRBJ1-6
CASSYEGDNSPLHF TGTGCCAGCAGTTACGAGGGGGATAATTCACCCCTCCACTTT TRBV6-5 NA many TRBJ1-6
CASSQDSGSNQPQHF TGTGCCAGCAGCCAAGATTCGGGCAGCAATCAGCCCCAGCATTTT TRBV4-1 NA many TRBJ1-5
CASRTSGNINEQYF TGTGCCAGTAGAACTAGCGGGAACATCAACGAGCAGTACTTC TRBV19 TRBD2 NA TRBJ2-7
CATSRDRSYEQYF TGTGCCACCAGCAGAGACAGGTCCTACGAGCAGTACTTC TRBV15 NA NA TRBJ2-7
CASSPVQGGRAGEQFF TGTGCCAGCAGCCCCGTACAGGGCGGGAGGGCCGGGGAGCAGTTCTTC TRBV14 TRBD2 few TRBJ2-1
CASSQSPNEKLFF TGTGCCAGCAGCCAGTCCCCTAATGAAAAACTGTTTTTT TRBV28 NA many TRBJ1-4
CSASGTGERIQYF TGCAGTGCTTCGGGGACAGGGGAGAGGATTCAGTACTTC TRBV20-1 TRBD1 many TRBJ2-4
CSARHPTGGHTYEQYF TGCAGTGCTAGACACCCAACGGGGGGCCATACCTACGAGCAGTACTTC TRBV20-1 NA few TRBJ2-7
CASSPPTGAEAFF TGTGCCAGCTCACCACCGACAGGGGCTGAAGCTTTCTTT TRBV18 TRBD1 many TRBJ1-1
CASSLIAGVVYEQYF TGTGCCAGCAGCTTAATAGCGGGAGTAGTCTACGAGCAGTACTTC TRBV7-2 TRBD2 many TRBJ2-7
CASSQGTSGGPGGETQYF TGCGCCAGCAGCCAAGGGACTAGCGGGGGGCCCGGCGGGGAGACCCAGTACTTC TRBV4-1 TRBD2 NA TRBJ2-5
CASSPSVGPYYEQYF TGTGCCAGCAGTCCGTCGGTGGGGCCTTACTACGAGCAGTACTTC TRBV6-1 NA few TRBJ2-7
CASSRTSGRHQETQYF TGTGCCAGCAGCCGGACTAGCGGGAGACATCAAGAGACCCAGTACTTC TRBV11-2 TRBD2 few TRBJ2-5
CASSSASGESTDTQYF TGTGCCAGCAGTTCAGCGAGCGGGGAGAGCACAGATACGCAGTATTTT TRBV6-1 TRBD2 few TRBJ2-3
CASSPGQNNQPQHF TGTGCCAGCAGCCCGGGACAGAATAATCAGCCCCAGCATTTT TRBV28 TRBD1 many TRBJ1-5
CASSPRTASSGNTIYF TGTGCCAGCTCACCACGGACGGCCAGCTCTGGAAACACCATATATTTT TRBV18 NA many TRBJ1-3
CSAPRDAGRRNSPLHF TGCAGTGCCCCTAGGGATGCGGGCCGACGAAATTCACCCCTCCACTTT TRBV20-1 NA NA TRBJ1-6
CSARLGGQSRNEQFF TGCAGTGCTAGGCTAGGGGGGCAGAGCCGGAATGAGCAGTTCTTC TRBV20-1 NA many TRBJ2-1
CSVARQGSGYTF TGCAGCGTTGCCAGACAGGGAAGCGGCTACACCTTC TRBV29-1 TRBD1 NA TRBJ1-2
CASSLDGSDDTDTQYF TGCGCCAGCAGCTTGGATGGTAGCGACGACACAGATACGCAGTATTTT TRBV5-1 NA NA TRBJ2-3
CASSFGLAGHNEQFF TGCGCCAGCAGCTTCGGACTAGCGGGACACAATGAGCAGTTCTTC TRBV5-1 TRBD2 NA TRBJ2-1
CASSYRGAGNTEAFF TGTGCCAGCAGTTACAGGGGGGCAGGGAACACTGAAGCTTTCTTT TRBV11-2 TRBD1 many TRBJ1-1
CASSDSYWGSEQFF TGTGCCAGCAGTGATTCATATTGGGGAAGTGAGCAGTTCTTC TRBV6-1 NA NA TRBJ2-1